These 28 T cell receptor beta chains originate from one sample sequenced in a study of human CD8 memory T cell subsets. Libraries for TCR beta were constructed using UMI-labeled 5' RACE. After re-calling the 5' RACE reads, TCRdb lists one entry per CDR3 protein, DNA absent. The sample's table shows about 6,000 distinct CDR3 sequences. Sequenced material: CD8+ effector memory T cells (TEM) sorted from PBMCs. Subset meaning: effector memory CD8 T cells, CCR7- CD45RO+ CD95+. These receptor sequences come from a human donor in good health.

The chain joins TRBV15 to TRBJ1-1. The CDR3 is 13 amino acids. Germline loops: CDR1 LNHNV, CDR2 YYDKDF (reference sequence). CDR3 region: CATSRLGDTEAFF. The complete variable domain, with remaining parts taken from reference TRBV15 and TRBJ1-1, reads DAMVIQNPRYQVTQFGKPVTLSCSQTLNHNVMYWYQQKSSQAPKLLFHYYDKDFNNEADTPDNFQSRRPNTSFCFLDIRSPGLGDTAMYLCATSRLGDTEAFFGQGTRLTVV.

The chain links TRBV15 to TRBJ2-1; TCRdb names TRBD2, which stays unverified in the absence of DNA. Germline lookup yields CDR1 LNHNV and CDR2 YYDKDF (reference sequence). CDR3 length: 17 residues. CDR3 in amino acids: CATSRAAGASGSIEQFF.

The chain links TRBV4-1 to TRBJ2-1; the D call of TRBD2 rests on TCRdb alone, since no DNA is present to check it. The CDR3 spans 16 residues. Per germline, CDR1 MGHRA and CDR2 YSYEKL. CDR3 amino acids: CASSQDPGLSYNEQFF.

This rearrangement joins TRBV28 to TRBJ2-7; lacking DNA, the TRBD1 call made by TCRdb goes unchecked. This CDR3 is 13 amino acids long. Germline V gene sequence: CDR1 MDHEN, CDR2 SYDVKM. This CDR3 reads CASSQTTGDEQYF.

According to its frequency, this clonotype is medium-sized. The V gene is TRBV28, the J gene TRBJ1-1. The CDR3 is 14 amino acids. In germline, CDR1 is MDHEN, CDR2 SYDVKM. The CDR3 sequence: CASSLFKKNTEAFF.

The rearrangement joins TRBV19 to TRBJ2-7; the TRBD1 assignment by TCRdb is unverifiable without DNA. Germline CDR1 is LNHDA and CDR2 is SQIVND (reference sequence). This CDR3 has 13 residues. The CDR3 here is CASAATGDSEQYF. Full variable domain (remainder filled in from reference TRBV19 and TRBJ2-7): DGGITQSPKYLFRKEGQNVTLSCEQNLNHDAMYWYRQDPGQGLRLIYYSQIVNDFQKGDIAEGYSVSREKKESFPLTVTSAQKNPTAFYLCASAATGDSEQYFGPGTRLTVT.

The CDR3 loop is CSAREGGEISTIYF. The chain combines TRBV20-1 with TRBJ1-3; TCRdb's D call, TRBD1, is unchecked because there is no DNA. Germline V CDR1 and CDR2: DFQATT, SNEGSKA (reference sequence). This CDR3 has 14 residues.

J is TRBJ2-2 and V is TRBV6-6; the D gene TCRdb calls, TRBD2, cannot be checked with no DNA. This CDR3 contains 13 residues. The germline V gene has CDR1 MNHNY and CDR2 SVGAGI (reference sequence). This chain's CDR3 is CASSYGETGELFF.

CDR3 residues: CASSLDVSWGETQYF. The chain uses TRBV28 and TRBJ2-5. This CDR3 has 15 residues. The germline gives CDR1 MDHEN, CDR2 SYDVKM.

This rearrangement joins TRBV5-5 to TRBJ1-2. CDR1 SGHKS and CDR2 YYEKEE come from the germline V gene (reference sequence). The CDR3 sequence is 12 residues long. CDR3 loop: CASSLEDRGYTF. Supplemented by reference TRBV5-5 and TRBJ1-2, the full variable domain reads DAGVTQSPTHLIKTRGQQVTLRCSPISGHKSVSWYQQVLGQGPQFIFQYYEKEERGRGNFPDRFSARQFPNYSSELNVNALLLGDSALYLCASSLEDRGYTFGSGTRLTVV.

Frequency places this clonotype as medium-sized. The V and J genes are TRBV15 and TRBJ1-1; as DNA is missing, the TRBD1 call by TCRdb cannot be tested. This CDR3 is 15 amino acids long. Looked up from germline, CDR1 is LNHNV and CDR2 is YYDKDF (reference sequence). This chain's CDR3 is CATEDRGSMNTEAFF.

V and J are TRBV6-6 and TRBJ2-1; TCRdb designates TRBD1, a call that cannot be tested without DNA. Germline V gene data show CDR1 as MNHNY and CDR2 as SVGAGI (reference sequence). This CDR3 has 17 residues. CDR3 sequence reads: CASSSVAGDRLRHEQFF.

The chain is built from TRBV7-9 and TRBJ2-4. Germline values: CDR1 SEHNR, CDR2 FQNEAQ (reference sequence). This CDR3 region has 16 residues. This chain's CDR3 is CASSLPGEMTKNIQYF.

CDR3 sequence reads: CASSLRLEGTGELFF. The rearrangement links TRBV5-1 to TRBJ2-2; TCRdb names TRBD2, which stays unverified in the absence of DNA. This CDR3 has 15 amino acids. The V gene's germline CDR1 is SGHRS and CDR2 YFSETQ.

V gene TRBV4-1 combines with J gene TRBJ2-1; TCRdb selects TRBD2, and the lack of DNA leaves this call unchecked. CDR3 length: 21 amino acids. In germline, CDR1 is MGHRA, CDR2 YSYEKL. CDR3 sequence: CASSQEVGLAGVILSYNEQFF.

The V gene is TRBV6-2 or TRBV6-3, the J gene TRBJ2-1. CDR3 length: 14 residues. From germline, CDR1 is MNHEY and CDR2 SVGEGT. The CDR3 reads CASRPTFHSSEQFF.

The chain couples TRBV11-2 to TRBJ1-1; TCRdb gives TRBD1 as the D gene, but with no DNA this cannot be confirmed. Germline V lookup: CDR1 SGHAT, CDR2 FQNNGV. The CDR3 runs 14 residues. The CDR3 protein is CASSRTGPNTEAFF. The variable domain in full, completed from reference TRBV11-2 and TRBJ1-1, reads EAGVAQSPRYKIIEKRQSVAFWCNPISGHATLYWYQQILGQGPKLLIQFQNNGVVDDSQLPKDRFSAERLKGVDSTLKIQPAKLEDSAVYLCASSRTGPNTEAFFGQGTRLTVV.

The rearrangement joins TRBV28 to TRBJ2-7; absent DNA, TCRdb's TRBD2 call cannot be checked. The CDR3 loop spans 16 amino acids. Germline V lookup: CDR1 MDHEN, CDR2 SYDVKM. The CDR3 is CASSSSLWDQNPEQYF.

In terms of frequency, this clonotype is medium-sized. The chain links TRBV6-4 to TRBJ1-1. From germline, CDR1 is MRHNA and CDR2 SNTAGT. There are 14 residues in the CDR3. CDR3 residues: CASSDFPRNTEAFF.

By frequency, this clonotype is medium-sized (0.01 to 0.1%). The rearrangement links TRBV27 to TRBJ2-1. Germline V gene data show CDR1 as MNHEY and CDR2 as SMNVEV (reference sequence). CDR3 length: 12 amino acids. The CDR3 loop is CASSFWGNEQFF.

The genes are TRBV7-2 and TRBJ1-5. Germline V gene lookup returns CDR1 SGHTA and CDR2 FQGNSA. This CDR3 contains 13 residues. CDR3 region: CASSYKAAQPQHF.

The chain has TRBV6-1 and TRBJ1-5; without DNA, the TCRdb call of TRBD1 cannot be checked. CDR1 is MNHNS and CDR2 is SASEGT in the germline V gene. This CDR3 comprises 16 residues. CDR3 sequence: CASSEAGGEGHQPQHF.

This chain links TRBV3-1 with TRBJ2-3; without DNA, the TCRdb call of TRBD1 cannot be checked. Germline V gene data show CDR1 as LGHDT and CDR2 as YNNKEL (reference sequence). The CDR3 contains 14 residues. The CDR3 loop reads CASSLDRDPYTQYF.

This clonotype is deemed medium-sized by its frequency. The V call is TRBV7-9, the J call TRBJ1-2. The CDR3 has 13 amino acids. Germline lookup yields CDR1 SEHNR and CDR2 FQNEAQ (reference sequence). CDR3 region: CASSLQGAYGYTF.

The chain is built from TRBV5-1 and TRBJ2-2; checking the TCRdb D call of TRBD2 is not possible without DNA. The CDR3 totals 16 residues. From germline, CDR1 is SGHRS and CDR2 YFSETQ. The CDR3: CASSLEEAGGTGELFF.

The chain couples TRBV6-4 to TRBJ2-3; TCRdb's D call of TRBD1 is untestable without DNA. The V gene's germline CDR1 is MRHNA and CDR2 SNTAGT. This CDR3 has 14 amino acids. CDR3 loop: CASRPGRDTDTQYF.

Measured by frequency, this clonotype is medium-sized. The chain recombines TRBV10-3 with TRBJ2-1; there is no DNA to check the TCRdb D call of TRBD2. The CDR3 covers 16 residues. Germline V gene data show CDR1 as ENHRY and CDR2 as SYGVKD. The CDR3 spells CAISGPSGSSYNEQFF.

This chain connects TRBV11-2 to TRBJ2-1. The length of the CDR3 is 15 residues. Germline-derived CDR1 and CDR2 are SGHAT and FQNNGV. This chain's CDR3 is CASSLVQGSYNEQFF.